The 18 T cell receptor beta chains below come from one sample, sequenced in a study of cytomegalovirus exposure and HLA in healthy donors. Use of 60 Vbeta and 13 Jbeta primers characterized the PCR. Sequenced by immunoSEQ multiplex PCR; TCRdb stores in-frame clones only, minus some. The profile shows 95,000 to 100,000 clones, 60% to 85% of them singletons. The specimen was PBMCs. These receptors all stem from a man in his forties or fifties in good health and CMV-seronegative.

J is TRBJ1-3 and V is TRBV5-1; D gene unclear. CDR1 SGHRS and CDR2 YFSETQ come from the germline V gene. CDR3 length equals 16 residues. V lost 4 bases and J 1 base, leaving 15 bases between the germline ends. For the CDR3, the DNA is TGCGCCAGCAGCCCCGCGCCTACCTTTTCTGGAAACACCATATATTTT. Amino acid sequence: CASSPAPTFSGNTIYF.

A word on this clone: At one of its ends the junction is not consistent with the germline gene, which may arise from a read error. The chain joins TRBV9 to TRBJ2-5; possibly TRBD2 for D (7 bases). The CDR3 spans 13 residues. Germline V lookup: CDR1 SGDLS, CDR2 YYNGEE. CDR3 sequence reads: CVHCGGIQETQYF. The CDR3, as DNA: TGCGTACATTGCGGGGGCATTCAAGAGACCCAGTACTTC.

This clone showed up just a few times. This chain links TRBV6-5 with TRBJ2-5, with D maybe TRBD2 (6 bases). The CDR3 is 12 amino acids. The V and J ends lost 10 bases and 6 bases respectively, with 15 bases between them. The germline V gene encodes CDR1 MNHEY and CDR2 SVGAGI. Written as DNA, the CDR3 is TGTGCCACCGCCGGGGAGGCGCAGACCCAGTACTTC. It translates to CATAGEAQTQYF.

V and J are TRBV6-5 and TRBJ1-1; 8 positions agree with TRBD1. The V segment lost 5 bases and the J segment 6 bases; nucleotides outside the gene matches: 11. The length of the CDR3 is 15 residues. Germline V gene lookup returns CDR1 MNHEY and CDR2 SVGAGI. The CDR3 is CASSPQGARFSEAFF. The DNA of the CDR3 is TGTGCCAGCAGTCCGCAGGGGGCGCGCTTCTCTGAAGCTTTCTTT.

The rearrangement links TRBV27 to TRBJ1-1, with D possibly TRBD1 on 6 matching bases. From germline, CDR1 is MNHEY and CDR2 SMNVEV (reference sequence). This CDR3 region has 15 residues. Deletions cut 5 bases from V and 5 bases from J, with 18 bases between. The CDR3 loop reads CASSATGGQPTEAFF. The DNA of the CDR3 is TGTGCCAGCAGTGCTACCGGGGGGCAGCCGACTGAAGCTTTCTTT.

This sequence joins TRBV7-2 and TRBJ2-2, with D unresolved. Germline-derived CDR1 and CDR2 are SGHTA and FQGNSA. Trimming left V 1 base short and J 4 bases short, with 10 bases between. The CDR3 loop spans 15 amino acids. CDR3 nucleotides: TGTGCCAGCAGCTTAGGACTCTCCGGCACCGGGGAGCTGTTTTTT. Its translation: CASSLGLSGTGELFF.

The chain links TRBV11-2 to TRBJ2-3, with a possible D match to TRBD2 (6 bases). Trimming took off 0 bases at V and 1 base at J, with 11 bases between the two ends. The CDR3 has 16 amino acids. Per the germline V gene, CDR1 is SGHAT and CDR2 is FQNNGV. In DNA form, the CDR3 reads TGTGCCAGCAGCTTAGACTTTGGGACTGGCACAGATACGCAGTATTTT. This gives the protein CASSLDFGTGTDTQYF.

This chain connects TRBV7-7 to TRBJ2-1, with D perhaps TRBD1 (5 bases). This CDR3 is built from 14 residues. Germline CDR1 SSHAT, CDR2 FNYEAQ (reference sequence). With 5 bases removed from V and 9 bases from J, the gap between germline ends came to 17 bases. CDR3 loop: CASSRDVQGSEQFF. CDR3 coding DNA: TGTGCCAGCAGCCGCGACGTCCAGGGTAGTGAGCAGTTCTTC. The variable domain in full, with the rest retrieved from reference TRBV7-7 and TRBJ2-1, is GAGVSQSPRYKVTKRGQDVTLRCDPISSHATLYWYQQALGQGPEFLTYFNYEAQPDKSGLPSDRFSAERPEGSISTLTIQRTEQRDSAMYRCASSRDVQGSEQFFGPGTRLTVL.

This chain links TRBV28 with TRBJ2-1, with TRBD2 matching 8 bases. The J segment lost 7 bases and the V segment lost 8 bases, leaving 13 bases of the junction unmatched. Germline V gene data show CDR1 as MDHEN and CDR2 as SYDVKM. CDR3 size: 15 residues. CDR3 in amino acids: CASGSLAGGENEQFF. CDR3 sequence (DNA): TGTGCCAGCGGCTCCTTGGCGGGGGGAGAAAATGAGCAGTTCTTC.

The chain carries TRBV28 and TRBJ1-1; D remains ambiguous. In germline, CDR1 is MDHEN, CDR2 SYDVKM. The CDR3 is 11 amino acids. V was trimmed by 5 bases and J by 8 bases, leaving 9 bases between them. In DNA form, the CDR3 reads TGTGCCAGCAGTAACTCGCGGGAAGCTTTCTTT. It encodes CASSNSREAFF.

In DNA, the CDR3 is TGTGCCAGCAGCCCCACAGGGGGACAAGAGACCCAGTACTTC. It codes for CASSPTGGQETQYF. The rearrangement links TRBV5-4 to TRBJ2-5; 8 positions agree with TRBD1. Germline trimming cut 4 bases from V and 2 bases from J; bases unmatched to any gene: 4. There are 14 residues in the CDR3. Germline V gives CDR1 SGHNT, CDR2 YYREEE (reference sequence).

This clone has just a few counts. CDR3 region: CASSPSRGRGNTEAFF. The CDR3 region has the DNA TGTGCCAGCAGTCCCTCTCGAGGGAGGGGGAACACTGAAGCTTTCTTT. The chain combines TRBV27 with TRBJ1-1; tentatively, D is TRBD1 (5 bases). The V and J ends lost 5 bases and 1 base respectively, with 17 bases between them. The CDR3 spans 16 residues. The germline gives CDR1 MNHEY, CDR2 SMNVEV (reference sequence).

The rearrangement links TRBV27 to TRBJ2-5; the D gene is possibly TRBD2 (6 bases). CDR1 is MNHEY and CDR2 is SMNVEV in the germline V gene (reference sequence). V lost 0 bases and J lost 2, with 10 bases in between. The CDR3 consists of 15 residues. The CDR3 sequence: CASSLSVGRQETQYF. CDR3 bases: TGTGCCAGCAGTTTATCGGTCGGGAGACAAGAGACCCAGTACTTC.

In its sample, this clone was seen a few times. This sequence joins TRBV15 and TRBJ2-3; TRBD2 matches 10 bases. The germline gives CDR1 LNHNV, CDR2 YYDKDF (reference sequence). Trimming took 1 base from V and 2 from J; bases not matched to a gene: 6. The CDR3 is 17 residues long. CDR3 sequence reads: CATSRVRTSGPTDTQYF. CDR3 coding DNA: TGTGCCACCAGCAGAGTGCGGACTAGCGGCCCCACAGATACGCAGTATTTT.

This clone turned up a few times. The CDR3 DNA sequence: TGTGCCTGGAGCGACAGGGTGTCGGGAAACACCATATATTTT. Encoded protein: CAWSDRVSGNTIYF. The chain recombines TRBV30 with TRBJ1-3; 7 nucleotides agree with TRBD1. Per germline, CDR1 GTSNPN and CDR2 SVGIG (reference sequence). The CDR3 sequence is 14 residues long. V gave up 3 bases and J gave up 4 bases; unmatched junction bases: 6.

V usage is TRBV27 and J usage is TRBJ2-7; a possible D gene is TRBD2 (6 bases). The germline CDR1 and CDR2 sequences are MNHEY and SMNVEV (reference sequence). Deletions cut 8 bases from V and 2 bases from J, with 22 bases between. This CDR3 comprises 16 residues. The CDR3: CASPPGVCGRTYEQYF. The CDR3 region has the DNA TGTGCCAGCCCCCCGGGAGTGTGTGGCAGGACCTACGAGCAGTACTTC.

The chain combines TRBV7-6 with TRBJ1-1, with 10 bases identical to TRBD1. V lost 3 bases and J lost 0; bases outside the gene matches: 10. CDR3 length: 18 amino acids. Germline V gives CDR1 SGHVS, CDR2 FNYEAQ. CDR3 sequence: CASSFSIFGTGVNTEAFF. The CDR3 DNA reads as TGTGCCAGCAGCTTTAGCATATTTGGGACAGGGGTGAACACTGAAGCTTTCTTT.

V and J are TRBV4-1 and TRBJ2-1; D call uncertain. Germline V gives CDR1 MGHRA, CDR2 YSYEKL. CDR3 size: 13 residues. Trimming left V 1 base short and J 2 bases short, with 3 bases between. CDR3 region: CASSQGPYNEQFF. Here the CDR3 DNA reads TGCGCCAGCAGCCAAGGGCCCTACAATGAGCAGTTCTTC.